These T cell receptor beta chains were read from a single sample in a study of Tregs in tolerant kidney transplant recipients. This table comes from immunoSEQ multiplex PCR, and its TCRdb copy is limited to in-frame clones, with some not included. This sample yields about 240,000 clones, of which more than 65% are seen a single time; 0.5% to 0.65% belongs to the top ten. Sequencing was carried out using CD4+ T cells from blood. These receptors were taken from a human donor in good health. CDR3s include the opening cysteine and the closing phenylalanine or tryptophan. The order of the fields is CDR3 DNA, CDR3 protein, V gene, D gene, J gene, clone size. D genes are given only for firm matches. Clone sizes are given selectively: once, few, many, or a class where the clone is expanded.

cdr3_nt: TGTGCCAGTAGCTTCCGGCGGGGAAGAACTGAAGCTTTCTTT; cdr3_aa: CASSFRRGRTEAFF; v_call: TRBV19; d_call: -; j_call: TRBJ1-1; clone_size: -
cdr3_nt: TGTGCCAGCAGCCCCCGGACAGGGGGGGACGAGCAGTACTTC; cdr3_aa: CASSPRTGGDEQYF; v_call: TRBV9; d_call: TRBD1; j_call: TRBJ2-7; clone_size: -
cdr3_nt: TGTGCCAGCAGCCCAGGGAAGGGACTAGCGGCTCAAGAGACCCAGTACTTC; cdr3_aa: CASSPGKGLAAQETQYF; v_call: TRBV9; d_call: TRBD2; j_call: TRBJ2-5; clone_size: -
cdr3_nt: TGTGCCAGCAGCCTAGGGAGCACCGGGGAGCTGTTTTTT; cdr3_aa: CASSLGSTGELFF; v_call: TRBV7-2; d_call: -; j_call: TRBJ2-2; clone_size: -
cdr3_nt: TGTGCCAGCAGCTTATCCGGGACTAGCGGGTCCTACGAGCAGTACTTC; cdr3_aa: CASSLSGTSGSYEQYF; v_call: TRBV7-2; d_call: TRBD2; j_call: TRBJ2-7; clone_size: -
cdr3_nt: TGTGCCAGCAGTGAAGAGGCAACAGGGAACACTGAAGCTTTCTTT; cdr3_aa: CASSEEATGNTEAFF; v_call: TRBV2; d_call: -; j_call: TRBJ1-1; clone_size: -
cdr3_nt: TGTGCCAGCAGCTTAGGGGCGACTTTAATGAACACTGAAGCTTTCTTT; cdr3_aa: CASSLGATLMNTEAFF; v_call: TRBV7-9; d_call: -; j_call: TRBJ1-1; clone_size: -
cdr3_nt: TGCAGCGTAACCGGCGGGAGGGGTAGCACAGATACGCAGTATTTT; cdr3_aa: CSVTGGRGSTDTQYF; v_call: TRBV29-1; d_call: TRBD2; j_call: TRBJ2-3; clone_size: few
cdr3_nt: TGTGCCAGCAGCTTGGGACCATCCCTTTACGAGCAGTACTTC; cdr3_aa: CASSLGPSLYEQYF; v_call: TRBV5-6; d_call: -; j_call: TRBJ2-7; clone_size: -
cdr3_nt: TGTGCCACCAGCAGAGTAGGCCCCAATGAGCAGTTCTTC; cdr3_aa: CATSRVGPNEQFF; v_call: TRBV15; d_call: -; j_call: TRBJ2-1; clone_size: -
cdr3_nt: TGTGCCAGTAGTATTGGACAGCAGAACACCGGGGAGCTGTTTTTT; cdr3_aa: CASSIGQQNTGELFF; v_call: TRBV19; d_call: -; j_call: TRBJ2-2; clone_size: -